This entry lists 11 T cell receptor beta chains sequenced from one sample in a study of cytomegalovirus exposure and HLA in healthy donors. The data were produced by immunoSEQ multiplex PCR, yet TCRdb's version contains in-frame clones alone and is incomplete. This sample has about 110,000 clones; approximately 94% occur once, and the top ten carry 0.67%. Sequencing was performed on PBMCs. Source of these receptors: a woman aged 18-29 years in good health and CMV-seronegative.

This clone was detected once. V gene TRBV6-1 combines with J gene TRBJ2-1, with D maybe TRBD1 (6 bases). The germline CDR1 and CDR2 sequences are MNHNS and SASEGT. There are 16 residues in the CDR3. V dropped 4 bases and J dropped 0 bases, with 13 bases sitting between them. CDR3 residues: CASSGGLDSSYNEQFF. In DNA form, the CDR3 reads TGTGCCAGCAGTGGGGGATTGGACAGCTCCTACAATGAGCAGTTCTTC.

This clone has just one count. The CDR3 loop is CASSQDESLAAYEQYF. The DNA of the CDR3 is TGCGCCAGCAGCCAAGATGAAAGTCTAGCGGCCTACGAGCAGTACTTC. The chain recombines TRBV4-1 with TRBJ2-7, with 7 bases lining up with TRBD2. The CDR3 is 16 residues long. Germline V gene lookup returns CDR1 MGHRA and CDR2 YSYEKL. After removal of 0 bases from V and 2 bases from J, the junction contained 7 bases not matched to a gene.

The J gene is TRBJ1-2, the V gene TRBV28; D is perhaps TRBD1 (6 bases). V dropped 1 base and J dropped 2 bases, with 11 bases sitting between them. CDR1 and CDR2 (germline): MDHEN, SYDVKM. CDR3 length: 15 residues. In DNA, the CDR3 is TGTGCCAGCAGTTTATCCTCAACAGGGAACTATGGCTACACCTTC. Encoded protein: CASSLSSTGNYGYTF.

V and J are TRBV5-4 and TRBJ2-3; 12 nucleotides match TRBD2. The length of the CDR3 is 16 residues. V shed 3 bases, J shed 4 bases, and the junction held 6 bases outside the gene matches. In germline, CDR1 is SGHNT, CDR2 YYREEE (reference sequence). DNA for the CDR3: TGTGCCAGCAGCTATCTAGCGGGGGGGGGAGCAGATACGCAGTATTTT. Protein: CASSYLAGGGADTQYF.

The chain joins TRBV4-2 to TRBJ2-6; TRBD1 might be the D (5 bases). The length of the CDR3 is 17 residues. Germline loops: CDR1 LGHNA, CDR2 YNFKEQ. With 2 bases removed from V and 2 bases from J, the gap between germline ends came to 13 bases. The DNA for the CDR3 is TGTGCCAGCAGCCAACCCCCCAAAGGGGCTGGGGCCAACGTCCTGACTTTC. Translated: CASSQPPKGAGANVLTF.

V and J are TRBV5-5 and TRBJ2-7, with 9 nucleotides matching TRBD1. Trimming cost V 5 bases and J 4 bases; bases outside gene matches: 16. This CDR3 has 17 amino acids. Germline values: CDR1 SGHKS, CDR2 YYEKEE (reference sequence). CDR3 DNA: TGTGCCAGCAGAGCCAGACTAGGGGGACAGGGATTTTACGAGCAGTACTTC. Amino acids: CASRARLGGQGFYEQYF.

The CDR3, as DNA: TGTGCCAGCAGTTTAGTGACAGGGGGCGCGTGGGACACTGAAGCTTTCTTT. As protein: CASSLVTGGAWDTEAFF. The chain is built from TRBV28 and TRBJ1-1; TRBD1 matches at 10 bases. V dropped 2 bases and J dropped 3; count of bases not matched to a gene: 9. Germline CDR1 is MDHEN and CDR2 is SYDVKM. The CDR3 length is 17 residues.

This clone was counted only a few times. This chain links TRBV2 with TRBJ1-1, with D unclear. Deletions cut 5 bases from V and 4 bases from J, with 17 bases between. The CDR3 extends over 15 amino acids. CDR1 and CDR2 (germline): SNHLY, FYNNEI. The CDR3 sequence: CASSPRGGGITEAFF. The CDR3 DNA reads as TGTGCCAGCAGTCCCCGTGGAGGTGGAATCACTGAAGCTTTCTTT.

This chain connects TRBV5-5 to TRBJ2-7; D is perhaps TRBD2 (5 bases). Trimming took off 4 bases at V and 3 bases at J, with 20 bases between the two ends. Germline loops: CDR1 SGHKS, CDR2 YYEKEE (reference sequence). The CDR3 runs 16 residues. The CDR3 protein is CASSRLAGPNLYEQYF. The CDR3 bases are TGTGCCAGCAGCCGGCTTGCGGGCCCGAATCTCTACGAGCAGTACTTC.

This clone was seen just once. The chain couples TRBV5-1 to TRBJ2-2; the D gene is possibly TRBD2 (6 bases). Germline assignment: CDR1 SGHRS and CDR2 YFSETQ. The CDR3 runs to 16 residues. Trimming left V 2 bases short and J 5 bases short, with 16 bases between. The CDR3 DNA is TGCGCCAGCAGCTTTTTTCAGGGAGGAGATACCGGGGAGCTGTTTTTT. It specifies CASSFFQGGDTGELFF. Based on the CDR3 plus reference TRBV5-1 and TRBJ2-2, the full variable domain is KAGVTQTPRYLIKTRGQQVTLSCSPISGHRSVSWYQQTPGQGLQFLFEYFSETQRNKGNFPGRFSGRQFSNSRSEMNVSTLELGDSALYLCASSFFQGGDTGELFFGEGSRLTVL.

The chain uses TRBV9 and TRBJ2-7; 7 positions agree with TRBD1. V was pared by 0 bases and J by 3 bases, with 3 bases of the junction left unmatched. Germline V gene lookup returns CDR1 SGDLS and CDR2 YYNGEE. This CDR3 has 14 residues. The CDR3 nucleotides read TGTGCCAGCAGCGTAGGGGACAGAATCTACGAGCAGTACTTC. This encodes CASSVGDRIYEQYF.